The 30 T cell receptor beta chains reported below all come from one sample, sequenced in a study of T cell responses to AZD1222 COVID-19 vaccine. TCRdb keeps only in-frame clones here, not all; method: immunoSEQ multiplex PCR. The sample lists roughly 100,000 clones; about 90% were seen once. The sample consisted of peripheral blood, taken 28 days after the second AZD1222 dose. Receptors were obtained from an adult who received the AZD1222 COVID-19 vaccine.

J is TRBJ2-1 and V is TRBV29-1, with 14 bases aligning to TRBD2. Unmatched junction bases numbered 5, after V lost 6 bases and J lost 7 bases. Germline V gene data show CDR1 as SQVTM and CDR2 as ANQGSEA. The CDR3 has 14 amino acids. CDR3: CSVAGTSGSNEQFF. CDR3 coding DNA: TGCAGCGTCGCCGGGACTAGCGGGAGTAATGAGCAGTTCTTC.

The V and J genes are TRBV5-5 and TRBJ1-5; D call uncertain. With 0 bases removed from V and 3 bases from J, the gap between germline ends came to 4 bases. CDR3 length equals 13 residues. Germline V gene lookup returns CDR1 SGHKS and CDR2 YYEKEE (reference sequence). The CDR3, as DNA: TGTGCCAGCAGCTTGGACATCAATCAGCCCCAGCATTTT. This translates into CASSLDINQPQHF.

This clone occurred once. V usage is TRBV5-1 and J usage is TRBJ2-1; 9 bases line up with TRBD1. The J segment lost 5 bases and the V segment lost 8 bases, leaving 8 bases of the junction unmatched. CDR1 and CDR2 from the germline V gene are SGHRS and YFSETQ. This CDR3 spans 14 amino acids. The CDR3 sequence: CASSIQGAHNEQFF. CDR3 nucleotide sequence: TGCGCCAGTTCCATACAGGGGGCTCACAATGAGCAGTTCTTC.

This clone has only one observation. This chain links TRBV28 with TRBJ1-2; D is undetermined. Germline V CDR1 and CDR2: MDHEN, SYDVKM. V was clipped by 4 bases and J by 2 bases, with 2 bases between them. This CDR3 has 11 residues. CDR3 bases: TGTGCCAGCAGTTCGAACTATGGCTACACCTTC. Its translation: CASSSNYGYTF.

In this sample, this clone turned up a few times. The rearrangement joins TRBV27 to TRBJ1-2; no definite D call. V was pared by 2 bases and J by 3 bases, with 22 bases between. The length of the CDR3 is 18 residues. CDR1 and CDR2 from the germline V gene are MNHEY and SMNVEV (reference sequence). The CDR3 bases are TGTGCCAGCAGTTTAGATCCCCCCCAATGGGGAAGGGACTATGGCTACACCTTC. Translated: CASSLDPPQWGRDYGYTF.

The chain has TRBV28 and TRBJ2-7; D uncertain. CDR1 and CDR2 (germline): MDHEN, SYDVKM. The V end lost 6 bases, the J end lost 3 bases, and 12 bases lay between the germline ends. This CDR3 contains 13 residues. CDR3 sequence (DNA): TGTGCCAGCAGCCCCGGGCAGCGCTACGAGCAGTACTTC. This gives the protein CASSPGQRYEQYF.

The chain is built from TRBV7-6 and TRBJ2-1; 9 positions agree with TRBD2. V lost 3 bases, J lost 7 bases, and 4 bases stayed unmatched. The germline CDR1 and CDR2 sequences are SGHVS and FNYEAQ. This CDR3 is built from 14 residues. For the CDR3, the DNA is TGTGCCAGCAGCTTTGATAGCGGGAGTAATGAGCAGTTCTTC. Translating it yields CASSFDSGSNEQFF. Full variable domain (missing parts from reference TRBV7-6 and TRBJ2-1): GAGVSQSPRYKVTKRGQDVALRCDPISGHVSLYWYRQALGQGPEFLTYFNYEAQQDKSGLPNDRFSAERPEGSISTLTIQRTEQRDSAMYRCASSFDSGSNEQFFGPGTRLTVL.

The chain carries TRBV20-1 and TRBJ2-7; no definite D call. V lost 3 bases, J lost 4 bases, and 7 bases lay in between. The germline V gene has CDR1 DFQATT and CDR2 SNEGSKA (reference sequence). This CDR3 spans 11 amino acids. The CDR3 DNA sequence: TGCAGTGCTAGGAGAGGATACGAGCAGTACTTC. Amino acid sequence: CSARRGYEQYF.

The chain has TRBV29-1 and TRBJ2-7; 8 bases are shared with TRBD2. Germline CDR1 reads SQVTM; CDR2 reads ANQGSEA. J gave up 3 bases and V 0 bases, and 7 bases lay outside the gene matches. The CDR3 is 15 residues long. The CDR3 spells CSVEDGGLAGYEQYF. The CDR3, as DNA: TGCAGCGTTGAAGATGGAGGACTAGCAGGCTACGAGCAGTACTTC.

CDR3 protein: CASKRTGGDEQYF. The CDR3 DNA reads TGTGCCAGCAAGCGGACAGGGGGCGACGAGCAGTACTTC. The rearrangement links TRBV6-5 to TRBJ2-7; 11 nucleotides match TRBD1. The CDR3 is 13 residues long. V was pared by 7 bases and J by 5 bases, with 4 bases of the junction left unmatched. The germline gives CDR1 MNHEY, CDR2 SVGAGI.

The chain employs TRBV10-3 and TRBJ1-3; D gene ambiguous. The germline V gene has CDR1 ENHRY and CDR2 SYGVKD. The ends were cut back, 10 bases at V and 0 bases at J, with 10 bases in the middle. This CDR3 is built from 13 residues. The CDR3: CATQEGSGNTIYF. Here the CDR3 DNA reads TGTGCCACTCAAGAAGGCTCTGGAAACACCATATATTTT.

The V gene is TRBV18, the J gene TRBJ1-3; D gene unclear. V was pared by 3 bases and J by 0 bases, with 15 bases between. The CDR3 extends over 17 amino acids. Germline V gene lookup returns CDR1 KGHSH and CDR2 LQKENI. The CDR3 nucleotides read TGTGCCAGCTCACCCCTAATGGGGAGAAACTCTGGAAACACCATATATTTT. It translates to CASSPLMGRNSGNTIYF.

The chain couples TRBV11-2 to TRBJ2-5, with 7 bases lining up with TRBD1. CDR3 length: 14 residues. Germline V gives CDR1 SGHAT, CDR2 FQNNGV. Trimming at V came to 8 bases and at J to 3 bases, leaving 9 bases not matched to a gene. In nucleotides, the CDR3 is TGTGCCAGCTCCCGAGGGACAGCCAAAGAGACCCAGTACTTC. Protein: CASSRGTAKETQYF.

The chain has TRBV15 and TRBJ1-6, with D maybe TRBD1 (5 bases). Germline values: CDR1 LNHNV, CDR2 YYDKDF (reference sequence). The CDR3 is made up of 13 amino acids. Trimming stripped 0 bases from V and 13 bases from J, with 10 bases between. CDR3 DNA sequence: TGTGCCACCAGCAGAGATGAGGGGAACCCCCTCCACTTT. Its protein is CATSRDEGNPLHF.

The sample holds many counts of this clone. V gene TRBV5-1 combines with J gene TRBJ1-5; possibly TRBD1 for D (6 bases). CDR3 size: 15 residues. CDR1 is SGHRS, CDR2 YFSETQ, per germline. Trimming took 0 bases from V and 5 from J, leaving 12 bases between them. DNA of the CDR3: TGCGCCAGCAGCTTGGCAGGGCAGGGGCATCAGCCCCAGCATTTT. The encoded protein is CASSLAGQGHQPQHF.

This chain uses TRBV6-5 with TRBJ2-7, with D possibly being TRBD2 (6 bases). CDR3 size: 12 residues. The V end lost 10 bases, the J end lost 3 bases, and 13 bases lay between the germline ends. Germline CDR1 MNHEY, CDR2 SVGAGI. The CDR3 sequence: CATSGVLYEQYF. Here the CDR3 DNA reads TGTGCCACCTCGGGGGTCCTCTACGAGCAGTACTTC.

This clone was recorded once. V usage is TRBV10-3 and J usage is TRBJ1-3; D not certain. CDR1 and CDR2 from the germline V gene are ENHRY and SYGVKD. V lost 0 bases, J lost 4 bases, and 22 bases lay in between. The CDR3 consists of 19 residues. In nucleotides, the CDR3 is TGTGCCATCAGTGAGTCGACGGAGGGAGGTTGGTACGAAGGAAACACCATATATTTT. The encoded protein is CAISESTEGGWYEGNTIYF.

Comment on this clone: A junction boundary mismatches the germline segment, possibly from a read error. The V call is TRBV28, the J call TRBJ2-1; TRBD2 matches at 8 bases. In germline, CDR1 is MDHEN, CDR2 SYDVKM. There are 13 residues in the CDR3. The CDR3 spells CASSLTPPGGPLF. The DNA for the CDR3 is TGTGCCAGCAGTTTGACCCCTCCGGGAGGGCCGCTCTTC.

This rearrangement joins TRBV7-7 to TRBJ2-5; tentatively, D is TRBD1 or TRBD2 (7 bases each). Looked up from germline, CDR1 is SSHAT and CDR2 is FNYEAQ (reference sequence). CDR3 length: 15 residues. V lost 3 bases and J 0 bases, leaving 11 bases between the germline ends. CDR3 nucleotide sequence: TGTGCCAGCAGCTTCAGGGGGGGGAACCAAGAGACCCAGTACTTC. This sequence encodes CASSFRGGNQETQYF. The full variable domain, rest sourced from reference TRBV7-7 and TRBJ2-5, is GAGVSQSPRYKVTKRGQDVTLRCDPISSHATLYWYQQALGQGPEFLTYFNYEAQPDKSGLPSDRFSAERPEGSISTLTIQRTEQRDSAMYRCASSFRGGNQETQYFGPGTRLLVL.

The rearrangement joins TRBV24-1 to TRBJ1-1, with 12 bases aligning to TRBD1. The trim removed 2 bases at V and 2 bases at J, leaving 14 bases unmatched. The CDR3 spans 20 residues. From germline, CDR1 is KGHDR and CDR2 SFDVKD. CDR3 residues: CATSDSPGQGATGYNTEAFF. DNA of the CDR3: TGTGCCACCAGTGATTCACCGGGACAGGGGGCGACAGGTTACAACACTGAAGCTTTCTTT.

This sequence joins TRBV25-1 and TRBJ1-1; D not certain. Germline assignment: CDR1 MGHDK and CDR2 SYGVNS. This CDR3 is 13 amino acids long. Trimming left V 9 bases short and J 4 bases short, with 15 bases between. The CDR3, as DNA: TGTGCCAGTTGGGAAGTTGGAGGCACTGAAGCTTTCTTT. Its protein is CASWEVGGTEAFF.

CDR3 region: CAIRDRAFEQYF. The CDR3 coding sequence is TGTGCCATCAGGGACAGGGCATTCGAGCAGTACTTC. The rearrangement uses TRBV10-3 and TRBJ2-7; 8 bases are shared with TRBD1. The CDR3 runs to 12 residues. CDR1 and CDR2 (germline): ENHRY, SYGVKD. Trimming at V came to 6 bases and at J to 6 bases, leaving 4 bases not matched to a gene.

The chain has TRBV6-6 and TRBJ2-2, with D possibly being TRBD1 or TRBD2 (5 bases each). The CDR3 spans 16 residues. Germline lookup yields CDR1 MNHNY and CDR2 SVGAGI (reference sequence). Trimming took off 0 bases at V and 4 bases at J, with 12 bases between the two ends. CDR3 in amino acids: CASSYSRGRVTGELFF. The CDR3 region has the DNA TGTGCCAGCAGTTACTCGAGGGGCAGGGTCACCGGGGAGCTGTTTTTT.

This chain uses TRBV28 with TRBJ2-2, with D maybe TRBD1 (6 bases). Looked up from germline, CDR1 is MDHEN and CDR2 is SYDVKM. V dropped 9 bases and J dropped 5 bases, with 13 bases sitting between them. The CDR3 totals 13 residues. CDR3 amino acids: CASQGPSTGELFF. The DNA of the CDR3 is TGTGCCAGTCAGGGGCCTTCAACCGGGGAGCTGTTTTTT. Full variable domain (remainder filled in from reference TRBV28 and TRBJ2-2): DVKVTQSSRYLVKRTGEKVFLECVQDMDHENMFWYRQDPGLGLRLIYFSYDVKMKEKGDIPEGYSVSREKKERFSLILESASTNQTSMYLCASQGPSTGELFFGEGSRLTVL.

The chain is built from TRBV2 and TRBJ2-1; 11 positions agree with TRBD1. Unmatched junction bases numbered 3, after V lost 10 bases and J lost 1 base. From germline, CDR1 is SNHLY and CDR2 FYNNEI. The CDR3 covers 14 residues. The CDR3 DNA reads TGTGCCAACGGGGACAGGGGGTCCTACAATGAGCAGTTCTTC. Translated, it gives CANGDRGSYNEQFF. Full variable domain (remainder filled in from reference TRBV2 and TRBJ2-1): EPEVTQTPSHQVTQMGQEVILRCVPISNHLYFYWYRQILGQKVEFLVSFYNNEISEKSEIFDDQFSVERPDGSNFTLKIRSTKLEDSAMYFCANGDRGSYNEQFFGPGTRLTVL.

V usage is TRBV24-1 and J usage is TRBJ2-3; D might be TRBD1 (5 bases). Germline V gene data show CDR1 as KGHDR and CDR2 as SFDVKD. Deletions cut 4 bases from V and 3 bases from J, with 7 bases between. This CDR3 is built from 13 residues. This chain's CDR3 is CATSERGTDTQYF. DNA of the CDR3: TGTGCCACCAGTGAAAGGGGTACAGATACGCAGTATTTT.

The chain links TRBV7-9 to TRBJ2-1, with TRBD2 as a possible D gene (5 bases). The length of the CDR3 is 16 residues. V dropped 3 bases and J dropped 0 bases, with 12 bases sitting between them. The V gene's germline CDR1 is SEHNR and CDR2 FQNEAQ (reference sequence). The chain's CDR3 is CASSLTEGSSYNEQFF. The CDR3 nucleotides are TGTGCCAGCAGCTTGACGGAAGGGAGCTCCTACAATGAGCAGTTCTTC.

This sequence joins TRBV11-2 and TRBJ2-1; no clear D. V was trimmed by 3 bases and J by 9 bases, leaving 18 bases between them. This CDR3 is 15 amino acids long. CDR1 and CDR2 from the germline V gene are SGHAT and FQNNGV. In DNA, the CDR3 is TGTGCCAGCAGCTTTTCCCAGACAACATTGGGTGAGCAGTTCTTC. It translates to CASSFSQTTLGEQFF. The full variable domain, rest sourced from reference TRBV11-2 and TRBJ2-1, is EAGVAQSPRYKIIEKRQSVAFWCNPISGHATLYWYQQILGQGPKLLIQFQNNGVVDDSQLPKDRFSAERLKGVDSTLKIQPAKLEDSAVYLCASSFSQTTLGEQFFGPGTRLTVL.

The V gene is TRBV3-1 (or the pseudogene TRBV3-2), the J gene TRBJ2-1; D gene unclear. The V gene's germline CDR1 is LGHDT and CDR2 YNNKEL (reference sequence). CDR3 size: 14 residues. Trimming pared 2 bases from V and 7 bases from J, leaving 12 bases between. CDR3 sequence reads: CASSQSRSLNEQFF. CDR3 DNA sequence: TGTGCCAGCAGCCAATCGAGGAGTTTAAATGAGCAGTTCTTC.

V and J are TRBV5-8 and TRBJ2-5; D is unresolved. The CDR3 has 14 amino acids. The ends were cut back, 0 bases at V and 3 bases at J, with 9 bases in the middle. Germline loops: CDR1 SGHTS, CDR2 YDEGEE. As DNA, the CDR3 is TGTGCCAGCAGCTTGGGACTGCAAAAAGAGACCCAGTACTTC. Protein: CASSLGLQKETQYF.